The TCR beta chain under discussion was sequenced for a study of shared clonotypes between healthy human individuals. Profiled with immunoSEQ multiplex PCR; TCRdb holds only in-frame clones, not every one. The table has roughly 490,000 clones, 79% seen once. Trimming removed 1 base from V and 9 bases from J, with 16 bases in between. Germline CDR1 is SGHTA and CDR2 is FQGNSA. CDR3 length: 15 amino acids. Genomic DNA of unsorted samples came from 85 million to 90 million PBMCs. Material for sequencing was PBMCs. This chain connects TRBV7-2 to TRBJ2-1; D perhaps matches TRBD1 (6 bases). The sequence came from a woman aged 40 to 49 in good health. Some clones in this sample may be carry-over from other donors' samples. The CDR3 sequence is CASSLGYSRGSEQFF. In DNA, the CDR3 is TGTGCCAGCAGCTTAGGGTATTCAAGGGGGTCTGAGCAGTTCTTC.